This T cell receptor beta chain was obtained from a study of shared clonotypes between healthy human individuals. This table comes from immunoSEQ multiplex PCR, and its TCRdb copy is limited to in-frame clones, with some not included. The sample lists about 2 million clones; around 96% were seen once. CD8 cells regarded as naive lacked CD45RO, were positively chosen for CCR7, and omitted terminally differentiated effector memory CD45RA+ cells. The CDR3 has 14 residues. The germline V gene encodes CDR1 MGHDK and CDR2 SYGVNS. Trimming took 5 bases from V and 3 from J, leaving 11 bases between them. The sequenced sample was naive CD8+ T cells sorted from blood. This clonotype originated in a man younger than 30 in good health. The chain combines TRBV25-1 with TRBJ2-1; D remains unclear. CDR3 in amino acids: CASSMSFDYNEQFF. The CDR3 DNA reads TGTGCCAGCAGTATGTCCTTTGACTACAATGAGCAGTTCTTC.